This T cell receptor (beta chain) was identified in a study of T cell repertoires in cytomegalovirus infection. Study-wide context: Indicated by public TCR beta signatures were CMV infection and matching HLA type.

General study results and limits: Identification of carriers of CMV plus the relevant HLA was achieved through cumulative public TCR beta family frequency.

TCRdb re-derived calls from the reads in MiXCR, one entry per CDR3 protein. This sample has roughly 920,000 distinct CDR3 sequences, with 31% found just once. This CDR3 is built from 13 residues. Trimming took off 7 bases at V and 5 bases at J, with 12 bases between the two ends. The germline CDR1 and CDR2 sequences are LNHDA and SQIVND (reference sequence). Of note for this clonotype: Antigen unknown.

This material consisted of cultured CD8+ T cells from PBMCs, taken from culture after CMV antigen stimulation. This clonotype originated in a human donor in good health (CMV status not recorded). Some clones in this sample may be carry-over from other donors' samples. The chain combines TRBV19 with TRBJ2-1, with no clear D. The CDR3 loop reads CASTGASDNEQFF. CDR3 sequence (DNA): TGTGCCAGTACCGGAGCGTCGGACAATGAGCAGTTCTTC. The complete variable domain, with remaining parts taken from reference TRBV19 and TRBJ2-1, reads DGGITQSPKYLFRKEGQNVTLSCEQNLNHDAMYWYRQDPGQGLRLIYYSQIVNDFQKGDIAEGYSVSREKKESFPLTVTSAQKNPTAFYLCASTGASDNEQFFGPGTRLTVL.